What follows are 11 T cell receptor beta chains derived from one specimen sequenced in a study of shared clonotypes between healthy human individuals. Only CD45RO-negative cells positively selected for CCR7 counted as naive CD8 cells, so terminally differentiated effector memory CD45RA+ cells were excluded. Profiling relied on immunoSEQ multiplex PCR, and the TCRdb table lists in-frame clones only, not all of them. The data contain about 1,800,000 clones, around 96% of them singletons. Sequenced: naive CD8+ T cells sorted from blood. Receptors were obtained from a man in his late teens or twenties in good health.

The chain joins TRBV4-1 to TRBJ2-5; 7 bases align to TRBD1. Unmatched junction bases numbered 5, after V lost 2 bases and J lost 5 bases. Germline V gene lookup returns CDR1 MGHRA and CDR2 YSYEKL. The CDR3 has 14 amino acids. The CDR3 coding sequence is TGCGCCAGCAGCCAACTGACAGGGTGGGAGACCCAGTACTTC. Translated, it gives CASSQLTGWETQYF.

This chain connects TRBV7-6 to TRBJ2-7, with unresolved D. Germline V gene lookup returns CDR1 SGHVS and CDR2 FNYEAQ. Trimming cost V 1 base and J 4 bases, with 8 bases left between them. The CDR3 is 13 amino acids. The CDR3 loop is CASSLELGYEQYF. CDR3 DNA sequence: TGTGCCAGCAGCTTAGAACTGGGTTACGAGCAGTACTTC. The whole variable domain, filled in from reference TRBV7-6 and TRBJ2-7, reads GAGVSQSPRYKVTKRGQDVALRCDPISGHVSLYWYRQALGQGPEFLTYFNYEAQQDKSGLPNDRFSAERPEGSISTLTIQRTEQRDSAMYRCASSLELGYEQYFGPGTRLTVT.

This chain uses TRBV5-1 with TRBJ2-2, with 13 bases fitting TRBD2. Per germline, CDR1 SGHRS and CDR2 YFSETQ. V lost 2 bases to trimming and J lost 1 base; unmatched junction nucleotides: 2. The CDR3 loop spans 17 amino acids. Here the CDR3 reads CASSFWTSGGNTGELFF. The CDR3 DNA sequence: TGCGCCAGCAGCTTCTGGACTAGCGGGGGGAACACCGGGGAGCTGTTTTTT.

This chain connects TRBV5-8 to TRBJ1-5; 10 nucleotides line up with TRBD1. V gave up 0 bases and J gave up 0 bases; unmatched junction bases: 9. This CDR3 spans 19 amino acids. The V gene's germline CDR1 is SGHTS and CDR2 YDEGEE. For the CDR3, the DNA is TGTGCCAGCAGCTTGGTGACAGGGGGCCGTGGATATAGCAATCAGCCCCAGCATTTT. It codes for CASSLVTGGRGYSNQPQHF.

The chain has TRBV19 and TRBJ2-1; tentative D call: TRBD1 (6 bases). The ends were cut back, 3 bases at V and 3 bases at J, with 21 bases in the middle. The germline CDR1 and CDR2 sequences are LNHDA and SQIVND (reference sequence). This CDR3 has 18 amino acids. DNA of the CDR3: TGTGCCAGTAGTATGTTTGGGGGCGAAGGTATTGTCTACAATGAGCAGTTCTTC. This gives the protein CASSMFGGEGIVYNEQFF.

This clone was counted a few times. The chain is built from TRBV4-1 and TRBJ1-6; maybe TRBD1 (6 bases). Trimming pared 4 bases from V and 7 bases from J, leaving 17 bases between. Germline V gives CDR1 MGHRA, CDR2 YSYEKL. The CDR3 totals 16 residues. CDR3 region: CASSRWWGAGNSPLHF. DNA of the CDR3: TGCGCCAGCAGCCGGTGGTGGGGGGCTGGGAATTCACCCCTCCACTTT.

The chain joins TRBV28 to TRBJ2-3, with 9 bases aligning to TRBD1. Trimming at V came to 1 base and at J to 3 bases, leaving 8 bases not matched to a gene. This CDR3 has 17 amino acids. CDR1 is MDHEN and CDR2 is SYDVKM in the germline V gene. This CDR3 is CASSLSLGQGTTDTQYF. In DNA, the CDR3 is TGTGCCAGCAGTTTATCCCTAGGACAGGGGACGACAGATACGCAGTATTTT.

CDR3 loop: CASSFFEYPQETQYF. The DNA for the CDR3 is TGTGCCAGCAGTTTCTTTGAATATCCCCAAGAGACCCAGTACTTC. The chain recombines TRBV28 with TRBJ2-5; D is unresolved. Germline CDR1 reads MDHEN; CDR2 reads SYDVKM. V gave up 3 bases and J gave up 1 base, with 12 bases separating them. The CDR3 is made up of 15 amino acids.

This clone was observed once. The chain couples TRBV7-9 to TRBJ2-5; D may be TRBD1 (5 bases). CDR1 and CDR2 from the germline V gene are SEHNR and FQNEAQ (reference sequence). V lost 5 bases and J 1 base, leaving 14 bases between the germline ends. CDR3 length: 15 residues. The CDR3: CASSLYDRSQETQYF. The CDR3 coding sequence is TGTGCCAGCAGCCTATACGACAGATCCCAAGAGACCCAGTACTTC.

This rearrangement joins TRBV7-8 to TRBJ1-1; no clear D gene. The V end lost 2 bases, the J end lost 0 bases, and 7 bases lay between the germline ends. Per germline, CDR1 SGHVS and CDR2 FQNEAQ. This CDR3 has 14 residues. This CDR3 reads CASSLSPVNTEAFF. In DNA, the CDR3 is TGTGCCAGCAGCTTAAGTCCGGTGAACACTGAAGCTTTCTTT.

J is TRBJ2-2 and V is TRBV9; D might be TRBD1 or TRBD2, each matching 5 bases. Per the germline V gene, CDR1 is SGDLS and CDR2 is YYNGEE. The CDR3 runs 15 residues. Trimming removed 2 bases from V and 4 bases from J, with 12 bases in between. The CDR3 nucleotides are TGTGCCAGCAGCGTTTCCCTCGGGACCACCGGGGAGCTGTTTTTT. Translated: CASSVSLGTTGELFF.